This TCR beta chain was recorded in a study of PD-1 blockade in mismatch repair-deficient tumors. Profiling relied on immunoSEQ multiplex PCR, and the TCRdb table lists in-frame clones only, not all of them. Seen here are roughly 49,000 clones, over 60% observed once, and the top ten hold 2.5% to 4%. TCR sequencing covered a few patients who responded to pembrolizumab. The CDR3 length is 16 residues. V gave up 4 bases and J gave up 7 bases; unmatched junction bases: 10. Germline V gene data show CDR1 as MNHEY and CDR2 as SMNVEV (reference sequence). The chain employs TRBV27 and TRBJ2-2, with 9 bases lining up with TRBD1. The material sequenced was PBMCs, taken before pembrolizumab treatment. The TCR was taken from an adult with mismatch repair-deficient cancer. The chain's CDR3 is CASSYLGTGYGGELFF. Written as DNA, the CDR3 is TGTGCCAGCAGTTATCTGGGGACAGGGTACGGCGGGGAGCTGTTTTTT.